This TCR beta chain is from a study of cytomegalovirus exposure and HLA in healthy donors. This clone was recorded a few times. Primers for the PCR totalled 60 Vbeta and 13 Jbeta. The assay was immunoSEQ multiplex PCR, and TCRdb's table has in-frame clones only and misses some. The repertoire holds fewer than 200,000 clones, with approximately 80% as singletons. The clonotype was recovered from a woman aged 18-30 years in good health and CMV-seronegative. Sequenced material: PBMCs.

The CDR3, as DNA: TGCGCCAGCAGCCAGACGATAGGGGGCGTAAATTCACCCCTCCACTTT. This encodes CASSQTIGGVNSPLHF. The chain combines TRBV4-1 with TRBJ1-6, with 7 bases lining up with TRBD1. With 3 bases clipped from V and 7 bases from J, the junction kept 9 bases outside the gene matches. The CDR3 is made up of 16 amino acids. CDR1 and CDR2 (germline): MGHRA, YSYEKL.